Below, 7 T cell receptor beta chains from the same sample are listed, as sequenced in a study of control samples from healthy donors and cancer patients. Sequencing used immunoSEQ multiplex PCR; TCRdb keeps in-frame clones, though not all of them. The data contain fewer than 200,000 clones, just over 85% of them seen just once; the ten biggest clones take up nearly 5%. Material: blood. Every receptor here comes from a woman aged 30 to 39 in good health.

The rearrangement links TRBV27 to TRBJ1-2; 9 bases are a match to TRBD1. V was clipped by 8 bases and J by 2 bases; unmatched bases: 6. The CDR3 runs 14 residues. Germline V lookup: CDR1 MNHEY, CDR2 SMNVEV (reference sequence). The CDR3 sequence: CASRPGTGNYGYTF. The DNA of the CDR3 is TGTGCCAGCCGTCCCGGGACAGGGAACTATGGCTACACCTTC.

V and J are TRBV28 and TRBJ1-5; 8 bases fit TRBD1. Germline CDR1 MDHEN, CDR2 SYDVKM. V gave up 5 bases and J gave up 0 bases; unmatched junction bases: 15. The CDR3 loop spans 19 amino acids. In DNA, the CDR3 is TGTGCCAGCAGTGGGCTCCTCGGACAGGGCCCTTATAGCAATCAGCCCCAGCATTTT. Amino acid sequence: CASSGLLGQGPYSNQPQHF.

The J gene is TRBJ1-4, the V gene TRBV2; 8 bases align to TRBD1. The V gene end was trimmed by 5 bases and the J gene end by 2 bases; junction bases not matched to a gene: 4. The CDR3 consists of 15 residues. The germline V gene has CDR1 SNHLY and CDR2 FYNNEI. The DNA for the CDR3 is TGTGCCAGCAGTCAGGGGGCGCTGACTAATGAAAAACTGTTTTTT. This gives the protein CASSQGALTNEKLFF.

The chain carries TRBV14 and TRBJ2-2, with TRBD2 matching 11 bases. The ends lost 1 base at V and 4 bases at J; junction bases unmatched: 17. Germline lookup yields CDR1 SGHDN and CDR2 FVKESK. The CDR3 has 21 residues. The CDR3 sequence is CASSQGGLGGLAGGGTGELFF. The CDR3 DNA reads TGTGCCAGCAGCCAAGGAGGCCTAGGAGGTCTAGCGGGGGGTGGCACCGGGGAGCTGTTTTTT. The full variable domain, rest sourced from reference TRBV14 and TRBJ2-2, is EAGVTQFPSHSVIEKGQTVTLRCDPISGHDNLYWYRRVMGKEIKFLLHFVKESKQDESGMPNNRFLAERTGGTYSTLKVQPAELEDSGVYFCASSQGGLGGLAGGGTGELFFGEGSRLTVL.

The genes are TRBV30 and TRBJ2-1; the match to TRBD2 covers 14 bases. Germline trimming cut 1 base from V and 5 bases from J; bases unmatched to any gene: 4. CDR1 is GTSNPN, CDR2 SVGIG, per germline (reference sequence). The CDR3 contains 16 residues. The CDR3 spells CAWSGGLAGEDNEQFF. The CDR3 nucleotides read TGTGCCTGGAGTGGGGGACTAGCGGGGGAAGACAATGAGCAGTTCTTC.

The rearrangement uses TRBV18 and TRBJ1-4; D gene unclear. The CDR3 sequence is 15 residues long. V was trimmed by 4 bases and J by 0 bases, leaving 9 bases between them. The germline V gene has CDR1 KGHSH and CDR2 LQKENI. CDR3 sequence reads: CASSLKRATNEKLFF. CDR3 nucleotides: TGTGCCAGCTCACTGAAGAGAGCAACTAATGAAAAACTGTTTTTT.

J is TRBJ2-5 and V is TRBV5-1, with 9 bases identical to TRBD2. Trimming took 3 bases from V and 4 from J; bases not matched to a gene: 19. The CDR3 runs 19 residues. The germline V gene has CDR1 SGHRS and CDR2 YFSETQ. CDR3: CASSSLGLAPGLILETQYF. Written as DNA, the CDR3 is TGCGCCAGCAGCTCTTTGGGACTAGCTCCGGGGTTAATCCTAGAGACCCAGTACTTC.